The source of this T cell receptor beta chain is a study of beta chain features in type 1 diabetes. Study background: Under 140,000,000 sorted cells were examined across all samples.

V lost 0 bases and J lost 1, with 13 bases in between. CDR1 and CDR2 (germline): SGDLS, YYNGEE. The CDR3 is 16 residues long. This clone has just a few counts. TCRB transcripts that were expressed got sequenced, as all of the isolated RNA had been reverse transcribed. An average approximately 4 million reads came from naive, central memory and regulatory T cell samples. The protocol was immunoSEQ multiplex PCR, while the TCRdb copy is restricted to in-frame clones and leaves out a portion. The data contain 120,000 to 150,000 clones, 10% of them singletons. The origin of this receptor is a man between 18 and 29 years old in good health. Sequences were obtained from naive CD4+ T cells from blood. This rearrangement joins TRBV9 to TRBJ1-1, with D maybe TRBD1 (6 bases). CDR3 loop: CASSVAATGWNTEAFF. The CDR3 DNA follows: TGTGCCAGCAGCGTAGCGGCGACAGGTTGGAACACTGAAGCTTTCTTT.